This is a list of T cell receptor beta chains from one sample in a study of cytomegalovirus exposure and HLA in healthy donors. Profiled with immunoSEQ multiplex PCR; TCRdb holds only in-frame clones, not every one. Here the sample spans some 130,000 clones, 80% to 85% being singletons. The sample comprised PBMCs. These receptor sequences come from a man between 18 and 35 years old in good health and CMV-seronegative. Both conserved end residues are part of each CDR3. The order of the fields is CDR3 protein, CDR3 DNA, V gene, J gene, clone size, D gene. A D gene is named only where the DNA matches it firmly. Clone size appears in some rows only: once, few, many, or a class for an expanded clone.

CASSLGLDKNIQYF	TGTGCCAGCAGCCTGGGACTCGATAAAAACATTCAGTACTTC	TRBV5-4	TRBJ2-4	.	.
CASSQDQASPKGELFF	TGTGCCAGCAGCCAAGATCAAGCTAGCCCGAAGGGGGAGCTGTTTTTT	TRBV4-2	TRBJ2-2	once	.
CASSPKETQYF	TGTGCCAGCAGCCCTAAAGAGACCCAGTACTTC	TRBV7-2	TRBJ2-5	.	.
CASSSPTYEQYF	TGTGCCAGCAGTTCCCCAACCTACGAGCAGTACTTC	TRBV6-6	TRBJ2-7	.	.
CASSYNSKTGTEAFF	TGTGCCAGCAGTTACAATTCAAAAACAGGGACTGAAGCTTTCTTT	TRBV6-5	TRBJ1-1	.	.
CSVTTGYNEQFF	TGCAGCGTCACGACAGGGTACAATGAGCAGTTCTTC	TRBV29-1	TRBJ2-1	.	TRBD1
CASKFPEPNSPLHF	TGTGCCAGCAAATTCCCGGAGCCTAATTCACCCCTCCACTTT	TRBV27	TRBJ1-6	.	.
CASSPRGPGRDSNQPQHF	TGTGCCAGCAGTCCTAGGGGGCCCGGACGGGATAGCAATCAGCCCCAGCATTTT	TRBV28	TRBJ1-5	.	TRBD1
CAWIGAGPLHF	TGTGCCTGGATAGGGGCGGGGCCCCTCCACTTT	TRBV30	TRBJ1-6	.	.
CASSIALSSPLHF	TGTGCCAGTAGTATAGCCCTAAGCTCACCCCTCCACTTT	TRBV19	TRBJ1-6	.	.
CASMRGLNTEAFF	TGTGCCAGTATGAGGGGGTTGAACACTGAAGCTTTCTTT	TRBV19	TRBJ1-1	.	.
CATSSGTVYSNQPQHF	TGTGCCACCAGCAGTGGGACAGTATATAGCAATCAGCCCCAGCATTTT	TRBV15	TRBJ1-5	.	TRBD1
CASSRLVSRETQYF	TGCGCCAGCAGTAGACTGGTCAGCCGAGAGACCCAGTACTTC	TRBV4-1	TRBJ2-5	.	.
CASSMDRVLGSPLHF	TGTGCCAGCAGTATGGACAGGGTCTTAGGATCACCCCTCCACTTT	TRBV6-4	TRBJ1-6	.	TRBD1
CASSLTGVDGYTF	TGTGCCAGCAGCCTAACAGGGGTGGATGGCTACACCTTC	TRBV7-6	TRBJ1-2	.	TRBD1
CASSQEDRYYEQYF	TGTGCCAGCAGCCAAGAGGACAGGTATTACGAGCAGTACTTC	TRBV14	TRBJ2-7	.	TRBD1
CASSSTQSEGNVYGYTF	TGTGCCAGCAGCTCGACCCAGTCGGAGGGCAATGTCTATGGCTACACCTTC	TRBV7-2	TRBJ1-2	few	.
CASSPGKTYYNEQFF	TGTGCCAGCAGCCCCGGGAAAACCTACTACAATGAGCAGTTCTTC	TRBV7-8	TRBJ2-1	.	.
CASSLGGGHPYEQYF	TGTGCCAGCAGCTTAGGCGGGGGGCACCCCTACGAGCAGTACTTC	TRBV5-4	TRBJ2-7	few	TRBD2
CASSLGTSGENNEQFF	TGTGCCAGTAGTTTGGGGACTAGCGGGGAGAACAATGAGCAGTTCTTC	TRBV19	TRBJ2-1	few	TRBD2
CATSKRQRGGGDTQYF	TGTGCCACCAGCAAACGTCAGCGGGGGGGAGGAGATACGCAGTATTTT	TRBV15	TRBJ2-3	once	TRBD2
CASSPHRGGLRTEAFF	TGTGCCAGCAGCCCACATAGGGGCGGTCTGAGGACTGAAGCTTTCTTT	TRBV9	TRBJ1-1	.	.
CASSPTGFRQPQHF	TGTGCCAGCAGTCCCACAGGCTTTAGACAGCCCCAGCATTTT	TRBV27	TRBJ1-5	.	.
CAWSVHRVFFGNTIYF	TGTGCCTGGAGTGTACACAGGGTTTTCTTCGGAAACACCATATATTTT	TRBV30	TRBJ1-3	.	.
CASSPGTGARNEQFF	TGCGCCAGCAGTCCCGGGACAGGGGCGCGGAATGAGCAGTTCTTC	TRBV10-1	TRBJ2-1	.	TRBD1
CASSPGLAGGLNTGELFF	TGTGCCAGCAGCCCGGGACTAGCGGGGGGTCTGAACACCGGGGAGCTGTTTTTT	TRBV4-2	TRBJ2-2	.	TRBD2
CASSQNGGDAEQYF	TGCGCCAGCAGCCAAAACGGGGGGGACGCCGAGCAGTACTTC	TRBV4-3	TRBJ2-7	.	TRBD2
CASRPRGVTPLHF	TGTGCCAGCAGACCCAGGGGGGTGACACCCCTCCACTTT	TRBV7-8	TRBJ1-6	.	TRBD1